Following are 20 T cell receptor beta chains from one sample sequenced in a study of human T cells and chemical hapten exposure. TCRdb used MiXCR to reprocess the RACE reads, holding one entry per CDR3 protein. Here the sample spans 350,000 to 400,000 distinct CDR3 sequences, about 5.1% being singletons. Time point described: pre-sensitization, week 0. As for treatment: therapeutic diphenylcyclopropenone sensitization with weekly scalp DPC. Sequenced material: whole blood, taken in connection with sensitization to the hapten diphenylcyclopropenone (DPC). These receptors were taken from a woman aged 45 to 65 with alopecia areata. Some clones in this sample may be carry-over from other donors' samples.

This clonotype was picked up a small number of times. J is TRBJ1-5 and V is TRBV12-3 or TRBV12-4; TRBD1 is a possible D gene (5 bases). The CDR3 length is 14 residues. V was clipped by 3 bases and J by 5 bases, with 11 bases between them. CDR3 in DNA: TGTGCCAGCAGTTTGTACACGGGGGATCAGCCCCAGCATTTT. Protein product: CASSLYTGDQPQHF.

In this sample, this clonotype turned up a few times. The CDR3: CASSSRATEQYF. CDR3 sequence (DNA): TGTGCCAGCTCAAGCAGGGCAACCGAGCAGTACTTC. This chain connects TRBV18 to TRBJ2-7, with D perhaps TRBD1 (5 bases). The CDR3 spans 12 residues. CDR1 is KGHSH, CDR2 LQKENI, per germline. The ends were cut back, 5 bases at V and 6 bases at J, with 11 bases in the middle.

This sequence joins TRBV6-1 and TRBJ2-4; D might be TRBD2 (6 bases). The germline V gene encodes CDR1 MNHNS and CDR2 SASEGT. The CDR3 runs to 20 residues. V shed 0 bases and J shed 0 bases, with 21 bases lying between them. Here the CDR3 DNA reads TGTGCCAGCAGTGAAGCTCTGATCGGGGACTGGACACCAGCCAAAAACATTCAGTACTTC. This gives the protein CASSEALIGDWTPAKNIQYF.

The CDR3 loop is CASRVTGGATEAFF. CDR3 bases: TGTGCCAGCAGAGTGACAGGGGGCGCTACTGAAGCTTTCTTT. J is TRBJ1-1 and V is TRBV28, with 10 bases identical to TRBD1. This CDR3 region has 14 residues. The V gene end was trimmed by 6 bases and the J gene end by 5 bases; junction bases not matched to a gene: 6. Germline V gene data show CDR1 as MDHEN and CDR2 as SYDVKM. The full variable domain, rest sourced from reference TRBV28 and TRBJ1-1, is DVKVTQSSRYLVKRTGEKVFLECVQDMDHENMFWYRQDPGLGLRLIYFSYDVKMKEKGDIPEGYSVSREKKERFSLILESASTNQTSMYLCASRVTGGATEAFFGQGTRLTVV.

This clonotype showed up just a few times. V usage is TRBV3-1 and J usage is TRBJ1-2; possible D gene TRBD1, 5 bases. This CDR3 region has 14 residues. The germline V and J ends were trimmed by 6 bases and 9 bases, with 20 bases remaining between them. CDR1 and CDR2 (germline): LGHDT, YNNKEL (reference sequence). This chain's CDR3 is CASRPSDGGRSYTF. CDR3 nucleotide sequence: TGTGCCAGCAGGCCCTCCGACGGGGGTAGGAGCTACACCTTC.

This clonotype turned up a few times. The chain combines TRBV18 with TRBJ2-2; TRBD2 matches at 9 bases. Per the germline V gene, CDR1 is KGHSH and CDR2 is LQKENI. The CDR3 covers 17 residues. V gave up 5 bases and J gave up 4 bases; unmatched junction bases: 11. CDR3: CASSIQAPAGGTGELFF. DNA of the CDR3: TGTGCCAGCTCAATACAAGCCCCAGCGGGAGGCACCGGGGAGCTGTTTTTT.

The chain uses TRBV5-1 and TRBJ2-1, with D tentatively TRBD1 or TRBD2 (5 bases each). The CDR3 covers 13 residues. Deletions cut 7 bases from V and 6 bases from J, with 14 bases between. The germline V gene has CDR1 SGHRS and CDR2 YFSETQ. CDR3 sequence reads: CASSVGVVNEQFF. DNA of the CDR3: TGCGCCAGCTCCGTGGGGGTGGTCAATGAGCAGTTCTTC.

The chain recombines TRBV19 with TRBJ2-7, with TRBD2 matching over 7 bases. The CDR3 runs to 16 residues. CDR1 is LNHDA and CDR2 is SQIVND in the germline V gene (reference sequence). V shed 4 bases, J shed 6 bases, and the junction held 15 bases outside the gene matches. The CDR3 DNA is TGTGCCAGTAGTAAGCCGTCCGGGACTAACGGGCGCGAGCAGTACTTC. This codes for CASSKPSGTNGREQYF.

Only a few counts were recorded for this clonotype. This chain connects TRBV7-9 to TRBJ2-7; 9 positions match TRBD1. Looked up from germline, CDR1 is SEHNR and CDR2 is FQNEAQ (reference sequence). The CDR3 sequence is 12 residues long. The junction had 2 bases not matched to a gene; V was cut back by 5 bases and J by 6 bases. The CDR3 DNA reads as TGTGCCAGCAGCGGGACAGGGAGCGAGCAGTACTTC. Translation: CASSGTGSEQYF.

This clonotype was counted a single time. The V gene is TRBV20-1, the J gene TRBJ2-3, with TRBD1 matching over 7 bases. CDR1 is DFQATT and CDR2 is SNEGSKA in the germline V gene (reference sequence). CDR3 length: 15 residues. J was trimmed by 0 bases and V by 6 bases; bases with no gene match: 9. CDR3 coding DNA: TGCAGTGCCAACCGGGACAGTCCTAGCACAGATACGCAGTATTTT. Protein sequence: CSANRDSPSTDTQYF.

This clonotype was counted many times. The chain carries TRBV12-3 or TRBV12-4 and TRBJ2-7; TRBD2 matches at 7 bases. The junction had 9 bases not matched to a gene; V was cut back by 11 bases and J by 2 bases. The CDR3 is 13 residues long. The CDR3 bases are TGTGCCGGGGGGGTTAGGTTGGCCTACGAGCAGTACTTC. This encodes CAGGVRLAYEQYF.

This clonotype came up a few times. J is TRBJ2-1 and V is TRBV6-5; 7 nucleotides align to TRBD2. Germline values: CDR1 MNHEY, CDR2 SVGAGI. The CDR3 runs 13 residues. V lost 6 bases to trimming and J lost 9 bases; unmatched junction nucleotides: 8. In nucleotides, the CDR3 is TGTGCCAGCAGCCACCGCGGGGAGGGTGAGCAGTTCTTC. It yields the protein CASSHRGEGEQFF.

The table lists this clonotype with a few counts. This chain connects TRBV10-3 to TRBJ1-1, with 10 bases identical to TRBD1. This CDR3 has 15 amino acids. CDR1 ENHRY and CDR2 SYGVKD come from the germline V gene. Germline trimming cut 5 bases from V and 2 bases from J; bases unmatched to any gene: 5. The CDR3 region is CAISSGQGFNTEAFF. CDR3 nucleotide sequence: TGTGCCATCAGTTCGGGACAGGGGTTCAACACTGAAGCTTTCTTT.

This clonotype came up many times. The chain couples TRBV4-1 to TRBJ1-1, with D possibly being TRBD1 (5 bases). Germline V gene lookup returns CDR1 MGHRA and CDR2 YSYEKL. Between the trimmed V and J ends, which lost 4 bases and 5 bases, there was a span of 8 bases. The CDR3 contains 12 residues. CDR3 loop: CASSPGRTEAFF. The CDR3 nucleotides are TGCGCCAGCAGCCCAGGGCGGACTGAAGCTTTCTTT.

This clonotype has a handful of counts. The genes are TRBV4-2 and TRBJ1-2; 7 nucleotides align to TRBD1. Unmatched junction bases numbered 7, after V lost 4 bases and J lost 2 bases. CDR3 length: 15 amino acids. Germline V lookup: CDR1 LGHNA, CDR2 YNFKEQ. The CDR3 DNA sequence: TGTGCCAGCAGCCTATCAGGGGGGAGAAACTATGGCTACACCTTC. The encoded protein is CASSLSGGRNYGYTF.

This clonotype appeared a few times. This chain connects TRBV27 to TRBJ2-3; TRBD2 is a possible D gene (5 bases). V shed 6 bases and J shed 11 bases, with 15 bases lying between them. Germline CDR1 reads MNHEY; CDR2 reads SMNVEV (reference sequence). This CDR3 has 12 amino acids. The CDR3 DNA is TGTGCCAGCAGACAAGGGAGCCTGAGGCAGTATTTT. This sequence encodes CASRQGSLRQYF.

This clonotype was seen only once. Sequence at one end of the junction differs from germline and may be a read error. This sequence joins TRBV7-8 and TRBJ1-6, with D perhaps matching TRBD1 (5 bases). Germline assignment: CDR1 SGHVS and CDR2 FQNEAQ. The CDR3 has 15 amino acids. CDR3 region: CASSLREGYNSPLRF. The CDR3 DNA reads TGTGCCAGCAGCCTCAGGGAGGGGTATAATTCACCCCTCCGCTTT.

The table lists this clonotype with a few counts. The V gene is TRBV18, the J gene TRBJ2-5; D not resolved. The length of the CDR3 is 14 residues. The V and J ends lost 5 bases and 4 bases respectively, with 14 bases between them. Germline loops: CDR1 KGHSH, CDR2 LQKENI. CDR3 in amino acids: CASSRAPGPETQYF. The CDR3, as DNA: TGTGCCAGCTCAAGGGCCCCAGGTCCAGAGACCCAGTACTTC.

This chain links TRBV29-1 with TRBJ2-1; possibly TRBD1 for D (6 bases). Germline V gene sequence: CDR1 SQVTM, CDR2 ANQGSEA. The CDR3 contains 14 residues. Trimming cost V 4 bases and J 5 bases, with 15 bases left between them. Written as DNA, the CDR3 is TGCAGCGTTGGGCGTCAGGGGCCCAACAATGAGCAGTTCTTC. Its protein is CSVGRQGPNNEQFF.

The table lists this clonotype with a few counts. V is TRBV12-3 or TRBV12-4 and J is TRBJ1-4, with 9 bases aligning to TRBD1. The CDR3 spans 14 residues. The junction had 2 bases not matched to a gene; V was cut back by 6 bases and J by 3 bases. This CDR3 is CASSRQGANEKLFF. Here the CDR3 DNA reads TGTGCCAGCAGCCGACAGGGGGCTAATGAAAAACTGTTTTTT.